The 24 T cell receptor beta chains reported below all come from one sample, sequenced in a study of early T cells in non-severe SARS-CoV-2 infection. Each CDR3 protein is one row after TCRdb ran MiXCR on the 5' RACE reads. The data contain fewer than 130,000 distinct CDR3 sequences, around 12% of them singletons. This sample comprised whole blood, obtained at baseline. These receptors came from an adult who was a healthcare worker with PCR-confirmed SARS-CoV-2 infection or an uninfected control (not recorded which).

This clonotype appeared a few times. V and J are TRBV27 and TRBJ2-4; perhaps TRBD1 as D (5 bases). The CDR3 length is 16 residues. Germline V gene lookup returns CDR1 MNHEY and CDR2 SMNVEV (reference sequence). Trimming removed 4 bases at V and 0 bases at J, with 13 bases between. The CDR3 protein is CASSYRQLLAKNIQYF. In DNA, the CDR3 is TGTGCCAGCAGTTACCGACAGCTTCTAGCCAAAAACATTCAGTACTTC.

This clonotype was found many times. The chain couples TRBV3-1 to TRBJ2-6, with 8 bases identical to TRBD1. The junction had 11 bases not matched to a gene; V was cut back by 4 bases and J by 0 bases. CDR1 is LGHDT and CDR2 is YNNKEL in the germline V gene (reference sequence). The CDR3 extends over 19 amino acids. The CDR3 spells CASSPTTGTGDSGANVLTF. The CDR3 region has the DNA TGTGCCAGCAGCCCAACGACCGGGACAGGAGACTCTGGGGCCAACGTCCTGACTTTC.

CDR3 amino acids: CASSPQRGSSTDTQYF. CDR3 bases: TGTGCCAGCAGCCCCCAAAGGGGTAGTTCCACAGATACGCAGTATTTT. The chain employs TRBV27 and TRBJ2-3; D may be TRBD1 (5 bases). CDR3 length equals 16 residues. From germline, CDR1 is MNHEY and CDR2 SMNVEV (reference sequence). Between the trimmed V and J ends, which lost 6 bases and 2 bases, there was a span of 18 bases.

This chain uses TRBV2 with TRBJ2-1, with 9 bases aligning to TRBD1. Trimming took 7 bases from V and 8 from J; bases not matched to a gene: 12. The length of the CDR3 is 15 residues. From germline, CDR1 is SNHLY and CDR2 FYNNEI. The CDR3 DNA reads as TGTGCCAGCACGGACGGGACAGGGTCATACGATGAGCAGTTCTTC. Protein sequence: CASTDGTGSYDEQFF.

This clonotype was seen at least ten times. The gene calls are TRBV5-1 and TRBJ2-7, with 10 nucleotides matching TRBD2. Losses at the gene ends were 4 bases for V and 1 base for J; bases not matched to a gene: 2. Germline assignment: CDR1 SGHRS and CDR2 YFSETQ. The CDR3 loop spans 14 amino acids. The CDR3 DNA follows: TGCGCCAGCAGCCCACTAGCGGGATCCTACGAGCAGTACTTC. Encoded protein: CASSPLAGSYEQYF.

The V gene is TRBV29-1, the J gene TRBJ2-3; 8 bases line up with TRBD1. With V trimmed by 4 bases and J by 0 bases, 6 bases remained unmatched. Germline V gene sequence: CDR1 SQVTM, CDR2 ANQGSEA. The CDR3 extends over 15 amino acids. The CDR3 region has the DNA TGCAGCGTTGCTCCGGGACAGGCTAGCACAGATACGCAGTATTTT. Its translation is CSVAPGQASTDTQYF.

In its sample, this clonotype was seen many times. The chain couples TRBV27 to TRBJ2-7; 8 bases match TRBD2. Per germline, CDR1 MNHEY and CDR2 SMNVEV (reference sequence). The CDR3 covers 14 residues. V was pared by 2 bases and J by 5 bases, with 5 bases of the junction left unmatched. The CDR3 reads CASSLAGGGDEQYF. The CDR3 bases are TGTGCCAGCAGTTTAGCGGGAGGCGGCGACGAGCAGTACTTC.

A few counts support this clonotype. The chain uses TRBV27 and TRBJ1-1; 8 nucleotides agree with TRBD1. CDR1 is MNHEY and CDR2 is SMNVEV in the germline V gene (reference sequence). The CDR3 loop spans 14 amino acids. Trimming removed 6 bases from V and 4 bases from J; junction bases left unmatched: 7. CDR3 amino acids: CASSSTGTGTEAFF. CDR3 DNA sequence: TGTGCCAGCAGCTCCACAGGGACAGGCACTGAAGCTTTCTTT.

This clonotype occurred a few times. This sequence joins TRBV18 and TRBJ1-1, with D unclear. Trimming pared 2 bases from V and 4 bases from J, leaving 8 bases between. Germline V gene data show CDR1 as KGHSH and CDR2 as LQKENI. CDR3 length: 13 residues. The CDR3 nucleotides are TGTGCCAGCTCACCAATTTTCGCCACTGAAGCTTTCTTT. Its translation: CASSPIFATEAFF. Looking up the rest from reference TRBV18 and TRBJ1-1 gives the full variable domain: NAGVMQNPRHLVRRRGQEARLRCSPMKGHSHVYWYRQLPEEGLKFMVYLQKENIIDESGMPKERFSAEFPKEGPSILRIQQVVRGDSAAYFCASSPIFATEAFFGQGTRLTVV.

This clonotype has only a few counts. V is TRBV9 and J is TRBJ1-2; 7 bases fit TRBD1. J lost 3 bases, V lost 5 bases, and 13 bases had no gene match. This CDR3 region has 16 residues. In germline, CDR1 is SGDLS, CDR2 YYNGEE. The CDR3, as DNA: TGTGCCAGCAGTGCTCAACAGGGGAGGGGAGACTATGGCTACACCTTC. This gives the protein CASSAQQGRGDYGYTF. Variable domain in full (rest from reference TRBV9 and TRBJ1-2): DSGVTQTPKHLITATGQRVTLRCSPRSGDLSVYWYQQSLDQGLQFLIQYYNGEERAKGNILERFSAQQFPDLHSELNLSSLELGDSALYFCASSAQQGRGDYGYTFGSGTRLTVV.

This clonotype was recorded at least ten times. The rearrangement joins TRBV9 to TRBJ2-7, with no clear D. Germline V gives CDR1 SGDLS, CDR2 YYNGEE. Between the trimmed V and J ends, which lost 0 bases and 0 bases, there was a span of 10 bases. This CDR3 has 15 amino acids. The DNA of the CDR3 is TGTGCCAGCAGCGTAGACGGGCCGAGCTCCTACGAGCAGTACTTC. Translating it yields CASSVDGPSSYEQYF.

V is TRBV5-1 and J is TRBJ2-3, with D unresolved. The CDR3 covers 13 residues. The ends were cut back, 5 bases at V and 1 base at J, with 8 bases in the middle. CDR1 is SGHRS and CDR2 is YFSETQ in the germline V gene. CDR3 coding DNA: TGCGCCAGCAGGGTTGAGGGCACAGATACGCAGTATTTT. This translates into CASRVEGTDTQYF.

V and J are TRBV27 and TRBJ2-3; 11 nucleotides match TRBD2. From germline, CDR1 is MNHEY and CDR2 SMNVEV (reference sequence). The V segment lost 5 bases and the J segment 4 bases; nucleotides outside the gene matches: 8. The CDR3 is 16 amino acids. CDR3 residues: CASSLLSGRVADTQYF. The CDR3 DNA reads TGTGCCAGCAGTCTACTTAGCGGGAGGGTTGCAGATACGCAGTATTTT.

The gene calls are TRBV28 and TRBJ1-1, with D unresolved. Germline CDR1 and CDR2: MDHEN and SYDVKM. Trimming took off 4 bases at V and 0 bases at J, with 9 bases between the two ends. There are 14 residues in the CDR3. The CDR3 coding sequence is TGTGCCAGCAGTTCTAGCCCCATGAACACTGAAGCTTTCTTT. Its translation is CASSSSPMNTEAFF.

The CDR3 reads CASSLDGTGQVTYGYTF. The DNA for the CDR3 is TGTGCCAGCAGCTTAGATGGTACGGGACAGGTGACCTATGGCTACACCTTC. V is TRBV11-2 and J is TRBJ1-2; 8 bases agree with TRBD1. V was pared by 0 bases and J by 4 bases, with 10 bases of the junction left unmatched. CDR3 length: 17 residues. Germline values: CDR1 SGHAT, CDR2 FQNNGV. Full variable domain (missing parts from reference TRBV11-2 and TRBJ1-2): EAGVAQSPRYKIIEKRQSVAFWCNPISGHATLYWYQQILGQGPKLLIQFQNNGVVDDSQLPKDRFSAERLKGVDSTLKIQPAKLEDSAVYLCASSLDGTGQVTYGYTFGSGTRLTVV.

This clonotype was counted a few times. This chain connects TRBV5-6 to TRBJ2-7, with 8 bases aligning to TRBD1. With 4 bases clipped from V and 2 bases from J, the junction kept 11 bases outside the gene matches. Germline CDR1 is SGHDT and CDR2 is YYEEEE. The CDR3 sequence is 16 residues long. As DNA, the CDR3 is TGTGCCAGCAGCCCTAGTCTGGGACAGGCGGCCTACGAGCAGTACTTC. Protein sequence: CASSPSLGQAAYEQYF.

The chain combines TRBV9 with TRBJ1-5; no definite D call. CDR1 SGDLS and CDR2 YYNGEE come from the germline V gene. V shed 2 bases and J shed 9 bases, with 12 bases lying between them. CDR3 size: 13 residues. CDR3 sequence: CASSVRPEGPQHF. CDR3 DNA sequence: TGTGCCAGCAGCGTTCGCCCCGAAGGGCCCCAGCATTTT.

This clonotype was observed a few times. The chain employs TRBV7-9 and TRBJ2-7; a weak D match, TRBD2 (5 bases). V was clipped by 5 bases and J by 6 bases, with 11 bases between them. The germline V gene encodes CDR1 SEHNR and CDR2 FQNEAQ (reference sequence). The CDR3 has 12 residues. The CDR3 here is CASSQDSLEQYF. Here the CDR3 DNA reads TGTGCCAGCAGCCAGGACTCCCTCGAGCAGTACTTC.

A few counts support this clonotype. V gene TRBV7-9 combines with J gene TRBJ2-1; TRBD2 aligns across 9 bases. Germline CDR1 SEHNR, CDR2 FQNEAQ (reference sequence). The CDR3 length is 16 residues. V lost 4 bases and J lost 12; bases outside the gene matches: 16. The CDR3 here is CASSSLSGSPSPRQFF. In DNA, the CDR3 is TGTGCCAGCAGCTCCCTTAGCGGGAGCCCCTCCCCAAGGCAGTTCTTC.

This chain links TRBV29-1 with TRBJ1-2; D not resolved. This CDR3 is 13 amino acids long. V lost 4 bases and J lost 5, with 14 bases in between. Germline CDR1 is SQVTM and CDR2 is ANQGSEA. DNA of the CDR3: TGCAGCGTTGGGGGAGCGGAGACTTATGGCTACACCTTC. Protein product: CSVGGAETYGYTF.

The J gene is TRBJ2-1, the V gene TRBV3-1; 9 bases line up with TRBD2. The CDR3 covers 16 residues. Unmatched junction bases numbered 6, after V lost 2 bases and J lost 4 bases. Germline V gene sequence: CDR1 LGHDT, CDR2 YNNKEL (reference sequence). DNA of the CDR3: TGTGCCAGCAGCCAACAAGCGGGAGGTGATTACAATGAGCAGTTCTTC. It translates to CASSQQAGGDYNEQFF.

The table lists this clonotype with a few counts. The chain combines TRBV7-2 with TRBJ2-3, with TRBD2 matching over 9 bases. The V gene end was trimmed by 10 bases and the J gene end by 4 bases; junction bases not matched to a gene: 12. The germline gives CDR1 SGHTA, CDR2 FQGNSA. The CDR3 runs to 15 residues. CDR3 in DNA: TGTGCCACCGCCGGGGCAGGCGGGGGGGCAGATACGCAGTATTTT. It codes for CATAGAGGGADTQYF.

The chain uses TRBV4-1 and TRBJ2-5, with TRBD2 matching 8 bases. In germline, CDR1 is MGHRA, CDR2 YSYEKL. Trimming took 0 bases from V and 5 from J; bases not matched to a gene: 5. The CDR3 runs 15 residues. CDR3 region: CASSQDGASGETQYF. In DNA, the CDR3 is TGCGCCAGCAGCCAAGATGGTGCTAGCGGGGAGACCCAGTACTTC.

This rearrangement joins TRBV18 to TRBJ1-1; 8 positions match TRBD1. CDR3 size: 15 residues. V dropped 3 bases and J dropped 4; count of bases not matched to a gene: 7. CDR1 and CDR2 (germline): KGHSH, LQKENI. This chain's CDR3 is CASSPEITGGTEAFF. CDR3 coding DNA: TGTGCCAGCTCACCGGAAATTACAGGGGGCACTGAAGCTTTCTTT.